Reported below is one T cell receptor (beta chain). These data come from a study of ipilimumab plus nivolumab after autologous stem cell transplantation. This CDR3 contains 17 residues. Per the germline V gene, CDR1 is SGHAT and CDR2 is FQNNGV. V lost 0 bases and J lost 5; bases outside the gene matches: 9. The repertoire was sequenced with immunoSEQ multiplex PCR; TCRdb's copy has only in-frame clones and lacks some. The table lists 10,000 to 15,000 clones, 73% of them singletons, with approximately 17% in the top ten. Through week 26, nivolumab 3 mg/kg IV was given weeks 1, 4, 7, 10, then biweekly. The gene calls are TRBV11-2 and TRBJ2-5, with 10 bases identical to TRBD2. The receptor was isolated from a male donor with diffuse large B-cell lymphoma. Sequencing was performed on PBMCs, taken in a trial of ipilimumab plus nivolumab as post-transplant consolidation. DNA for the CDR3: TGTGCCAGCAGCTTAGATGGAGCTAGCGGGGGAAGGGAGACCCAGTACTTC. Translation: CASSLDGASGGRETQYF.